This entry concerns a single T cell receptor (beta chain). This record belongs to a study of blood T cell repertoires in COVID-19. Study information: COVID-19 samples from acute and convalescent phases originated in the United States, Italy and Spain. T cells, B-cell-depleted T cells, or PBMCs supplied cDNA or gDNA.

The CDR3 is 14 residues long. Looked up from germline, CDR1 is MNHEY and CDR2 is SVGAGI. Trimming left V 6 bases short and J 0 bases short, with 9 bases between. Sequencing used immunoSEQ multiplex PCR; TCRdb keeps in-frame clones, though not all of them. There are 100,000 to 150,000 clones in the sample; approximately 85% occur only once, and approximately 5% lies in the top ten. The chain has TRBV6-5 and TRBJ2-1, with D perhaps matching TRBD2 (5 bases). The source material was peripheral blood. The receptor comes from a human donor in a cohort sampled during active COVID-19. CDR3 sequence reads: CASSRGSSYNEQFF. In DNA form, the CDR3 reads TGTGCCAGCAGCCGGGGTAGCTCCTACAATGAGCAGTTCTTC.